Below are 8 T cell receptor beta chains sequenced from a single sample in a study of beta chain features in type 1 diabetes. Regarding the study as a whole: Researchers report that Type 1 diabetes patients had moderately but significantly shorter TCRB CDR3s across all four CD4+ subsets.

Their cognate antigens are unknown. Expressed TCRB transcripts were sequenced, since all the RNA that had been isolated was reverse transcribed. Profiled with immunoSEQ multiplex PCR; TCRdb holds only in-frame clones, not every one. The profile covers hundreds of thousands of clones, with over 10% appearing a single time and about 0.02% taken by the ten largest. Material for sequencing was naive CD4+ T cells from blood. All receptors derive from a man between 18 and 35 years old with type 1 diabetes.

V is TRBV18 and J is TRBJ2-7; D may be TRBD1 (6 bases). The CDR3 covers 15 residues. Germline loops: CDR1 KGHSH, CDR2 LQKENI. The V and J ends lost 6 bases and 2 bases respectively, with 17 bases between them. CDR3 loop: CASSAYQGQTYEQYF. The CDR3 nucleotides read TGTGCCAGCTCCGCCTACCAGGGGCAGACCTACGAGCAGTACTTC.

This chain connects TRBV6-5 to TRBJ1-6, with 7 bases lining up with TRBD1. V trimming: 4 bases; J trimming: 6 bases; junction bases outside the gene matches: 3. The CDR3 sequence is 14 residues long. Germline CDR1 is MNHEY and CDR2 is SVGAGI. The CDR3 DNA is TGTGCCAGCAGTTCCCGGGACAGTAATTCACCCCTCCACTTT. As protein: CASSSRDSNSPLHF.

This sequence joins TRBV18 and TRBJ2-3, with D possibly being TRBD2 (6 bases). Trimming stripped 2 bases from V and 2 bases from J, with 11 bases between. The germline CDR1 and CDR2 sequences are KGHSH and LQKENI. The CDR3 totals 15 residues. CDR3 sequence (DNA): TGTGCCAGCTCACCAATAGCGGAGCTCACAGATACGCAGTATTTT. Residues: CASSPIAELTDTQYF.

The CDR3 reads CASSRSSSSYNEQFF. CDR3 sequence (DNA): TGTGCCAGCTCCCGCAGCTCAAGCTCCTACAATGAGCAGTTCTTC. The chain employs TRBV6-1 and TRBJ2-1; no reliable D call. Per the germline V gene, CDR1 is MNHNS and CDR2 is SASEGT. The CDR3 has 15 amino acids. Trimming removed 8 bases from V and 0 bases from J, with 14 bases in between.

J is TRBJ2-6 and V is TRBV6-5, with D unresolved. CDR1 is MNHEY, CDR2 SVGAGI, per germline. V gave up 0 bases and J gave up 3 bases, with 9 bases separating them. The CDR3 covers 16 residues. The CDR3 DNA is TGTGCCAGCAGTTACTCGTGGTCCGTTGGGGCCAACGTCCTGACTTTC. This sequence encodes CASSYSWSVGANVLTF.

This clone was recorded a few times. CDR3 in amino acids: CASSQTVGQGAGGELFF. For the CDR3, the DNA is TGCGCCAGCAGCCAAACTGTGGGACAGGGTGCGGGCGGGGAGCTGTTTTTT. The V call is TRBV4-1, the J call TRBJ2-2; 9 positions agree with TRBD1. CDR1 is MGHRA and CDR2 is YSYEKL in the germline V gene. This CDR3 is built from 17 residues. Losses at the gene ends were 2 bases for V and 7 bases for J; bases not matched to a gene: 11.

The CDR3 loop reads CASSARGQGQPQHF. The CDR3 DNA follows: TGTGCCAGCAGTGCCAGGGGGCAAGGTCAGCCCCAGCATTTT. The chain joins TRBV2 to TRBJ1-5; 8 nucleotides line up with TRBD1. The CDR3 contains 14 residues. Unmatched junction bases numbered 5, after V lost 4 bases and J lost 6 bases. Germline CDR1 and CDR2: SNHLY and FYNNEI.

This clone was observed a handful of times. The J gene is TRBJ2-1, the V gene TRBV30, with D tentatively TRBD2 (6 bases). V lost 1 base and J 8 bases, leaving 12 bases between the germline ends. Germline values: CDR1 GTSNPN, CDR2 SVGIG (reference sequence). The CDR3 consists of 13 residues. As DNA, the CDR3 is TGTGCCTGGAGTGAGCATAGGAGGGATGAGCAGTTCTTC. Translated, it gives CAWSEHRRDEQFF.